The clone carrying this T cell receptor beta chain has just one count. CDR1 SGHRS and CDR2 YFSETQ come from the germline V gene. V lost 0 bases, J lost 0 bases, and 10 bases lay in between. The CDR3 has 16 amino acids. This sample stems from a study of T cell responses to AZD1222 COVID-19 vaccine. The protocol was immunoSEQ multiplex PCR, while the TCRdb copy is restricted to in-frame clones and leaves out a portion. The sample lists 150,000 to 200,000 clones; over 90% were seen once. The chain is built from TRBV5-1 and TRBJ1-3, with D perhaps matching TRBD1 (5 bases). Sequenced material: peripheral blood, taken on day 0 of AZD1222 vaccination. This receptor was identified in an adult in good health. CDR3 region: CASSLAGAYSGNTIYF. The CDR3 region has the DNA TGCGCCAGCAGCTTGGCCGGGGCCTACTCTGGAAACACCATATATTTT. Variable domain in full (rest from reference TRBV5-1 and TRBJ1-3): KAGVTQTPRYLIKTRGQQVTLSCSPISGHRSVSWYQQTPGQGLQFLFEYFSETQRNKGNFPGRFSGRQFSNSRSEMNVSTLELGDSALYLCASSLAGAYSGNTIYFGEGSWLTVV.